These T cell receptor beta chains were read from a single sample in a study of early T cells in non-severe SARS-CoV-2 infection. TCRdb itself ran the 5' RACE reads through MiXCR, one entry per CDR3 protein. This table has tens of thousands of distinct CDR3 sequences, 12% appearing once. Sequencing was carried out using whole blood. These receptors all come from an adult who was a healthcare worker with PCR-confirmed SARS-CoV-2 infection or an uninfected control (not recorded which). CDR3s include the opening cysteine and the closing phenylalanine or tryptophan. The D gene is left open where the match is weak. Some rows mark clone size as missing; the rest say once, few, many or name a class of expanded clone.

clone_size	d_call	v_call	j_call	cdr3_aa	cdr3_nt
NA	NA	TRBV20-1	TRBJ2-7	CSATGTPYEQYF	TGCAGTGCTACCGGGACACCTTACGAGCAGTACTTC
NA	TRBD1	TRBV7-2	TRBJ1-2	CASSLMTGGYGYTF	TGTGCCAGCAGCCTAATGACAGGGGGCTATGGCTACACCTTC
NA	TRBD2	TRBV29-1	TRBJ2-2	CSVREVGELFF	TGCAGCGTGCGGGAGGTCGGGGAGCTGTTTTTT
few	NA	TRBV2	TRBJ2-1	CASGGTDNEQFF	TGTGCCAGCGGGGGGACTGACAATGAGCAGTTCTTC
NA	NA	TRBV2	TRBJ1-6	CASSEAWQGLNSPLHF	TGTGCCAGCAGTGAAGCATGGCAGGGTTTGAATTCACCCCTCCACTTT
medium-sized	NA	TRBV15	TRBJ2-3	CATSRDSGGVETDTQYF	TGTGCCACCAGCAGAGATAGCGGAGGGGTAGAAACAGATACGCAGTATTTT
few	NA	TRBV4-2	TRBJ1-4	CASSQSRQAINEKLFF	TGTGCCAGCAGCCAATCTCGACAGGCGATTAATGAAAAACTGTTTTTT
many	TRBD1	TRBV29-1	TRBJ1-1	CSTSFSRTGQGMNTEAFF	TGCAGCACCTCTTTTTCCCGGACAGGACAGGGCATGAACACTGAAGCTTTCTTT
NA	NA	TRBV2	TRBJ2-5	CASRARTRRWEETQYF	TGTGCCAGCAGAGCTCGAACAAGGAGGTGGGAAGAGACCCAGTACTTC
many	NA	TRBV11-1	TRBJ2-5	CASSNLGSRETQYF	TGTGCCAGCAGCAACCTGGGCAGTAGAGAGACCCAGTACTTC
NA	NA	TRBV9	TRBJ2-2	CASSVEAGWITGELFF	TGTGCCAGCAGCGTAGAGGCAGGGTGGATCACCGGGGAGCTGTTTTTT
few	NA	TRBV5-1	TRBJ2-1	CASSTGLYNEQFF	TGCGCCAGCAGCACGGGCCTCTACAATGAGCAGTTCTTC
NA	NA	TRBV7-3	TRBJ2-1	CASSLAAIGYEQFF	TGTGCCAGCAGCTTAGCTGCTATAGGATATGAGCAGTTCTTC
NA	NA	TRBV3-1	TRBJ1-1	CASSQSDGTGTEAFF	TGTGCCAGCAGCCAATCCGACGGCACCGGGACTGAAGCTTTCTTT
few	NA	TRBV2	TRBJ1-4	CASIDPGLVDEKLFF	TGTGCCAGCATCGACCCGGGCCTGGTAGATGAAAAACTGTTTTTT
few	TRBD2	TRBV7-9	TRBJ2-2	CAATSGTNTGELFF	TGTGCCGCCACTAGCGGGACGAACACCGGGGAGCTGTTTTTT
NA	NA	TRBV20-1	TRBJ1-1	CSAEQVDEAFF	TGCAGTGCGGAACAGGTGGATGAAGCTTTCTTT
many	TRBD2	TRBV20-1	TRBJ2-3	CSAKTSGVTDTQYF	TGCAGTGCCAAGACTAGCGGGGTCACAGATACGCAGTATTTT
many	NA	TRBV7-8	TRBJ2-3	CASSLRDTQYF	TGTGCCAGCAGCTTAAGGGATACGCAGTATTTT
NA	TRBD2	TRBV7-9	TRBJ2-1	CASSSRGERERDEQFF	TGTGCCAGCAGCTCCCGGGGGGAGCGGGAGAGAGATGAGCAGTTCTTC
many	NA	TRBV10-1	TRBJ1-3	CASRPQSPGNTIYF	TGCGCCAGCAGGCCTCAGAGTCCTGGAAACACCATATATTTT
many	TRBD2	TRBV5-4	TRBJ2-3	CASSLVAGTPDTQYF	TGTGCCAGCAGCTTAGTAGCGGGGACCCCAGATACGCAGTATTTT
NA	TRBD1	TRBV12-3/TRBV12-4	TRBJ1-3	CASSLGPGGNGNTIYF	TGTGCCAGCAGTTTAGGGCCAGGGGGGAACGGAAACACCATATATTTT
NA	TRBD1	TRBV20-1	TRBJ2-5	CSASRLTGAGYF	TGCAGTGCTAGTCGACTCACAGGGGCGGGGTACTTC
many	NA	TRBV10-3	TRBJ1-2	CAITLGQSYGYTF	TGTGCCATCACCCTGGGGCAGAGCTATGGCTACACCTTC
few	NA	TRBV7-2	TRBJ1-5	CASSLNSGGGQPQHF	TGTGCCAGCAGCTTAAACAGCGGAGGGGGACAGCCCCAGCATTTT
many	TRBD2	TRBV11-3	TRBJ2-1	CASSPTSGSYGEQFF	TGTGCCAGCAGCCCAACTAGCGGGAGCTATGGTGAGCAGTTCTTC
many	NA	TRBV6-5	TRBJ1-6	CASSYLRGGGSPLHF	TGTGCCAGCAGTTACCTCCGGGGAGGGGGATCACCCCTCCACTTT
NA	NA	TRBV2	TRBJ2-1	CASSLDLRNEQFF	TGTGCCAGCAGTCTCGACCTGCGCAATGAGCAGTTCTTC
few	TRBD1	TRBV20-1	TRBJ1-4	CSASSGQGGTNEKLFF	TGCAGTGCTAGTTCGGGACAGGGAGGGACTAATGAAAAACTGTTTTTT
many	NA	TRBV5-1	TRBJ2-1	CASTEGVTGEQFF	TGCGCCTCAACGGAGGGGGTAACGGGTGAGCAGTTCTTC
NA	TRBD2	TRBV6-2/TRBV6-3	TRBJ2-1	CASSSSGRGDEQFF	TGTGCCAGCAGTTCTAGCGGGAGGGGTGATGAGCAGTTCTTC
many	NA	TRBV4-1	TRBJ1-1	CASNGPRNTEAFF	TGCGCCAGCAACGGACCCAGGAACACTGAAGCTTTCTTT
few	NA	TRBV7-9	TRBJ2-5	CASSLVSGTGGETQYF	TGTGCCAGCAGCTTAGTGAGCGGTACAGGCGGGGAGACCCAGTACTTC
NA	NA	TRBV6-1	TRBJ1-1	CASIPGPGLVTEVFF	TGTGCCAGCATCCCAGGACCAGGGTTGGTCACTGAAGTTTTCTTT
many	TRBD2	TRBV15	TRBJ2-2	CATSRGSSGRTGELFF	TGTGCCACCAGCAGAGGGTCTAGCGGGAGGACCGGGGAGCTGTTTTTT
many	NA	TRBV27	TRBJ2-3	CASSYPGEGDTQYF	TGTGCCAGCAGTTATCCGGGAGAGGGAGATACGCAGTATTTT
NA	NA	TRBV7-9	TRBJ1-4	CASSSTGTGEKLFF	TGTGCCAGCAGTTCCACAGGGACGGGAGAAAAACTGTTTTTT
NA	NA	TRBV9	TRBJ2-3	CASSVAVFGDTQYF	TGTGCCAGCAGCGTAGCGGTCTTTGGAGATACGCAGTATTTT
few	TRBD1	TRBV27	TRBJ1-2	CASSHGQDYGYTF	TGTGCCAGCAGTCATGGACAGGACTATGGCTACACCTTC
many	TRBD2	TRBV6-4	TRBJ2-1	CASSDPGLAGDSYNEQFF	TGTGCCAGCAGTGACCCGGGACTAGCGGGAGACTCCTACAATGAGCAGTTCTTC
few	TRBD1	TRBV28	TRBJ2-5	CASSLGGTGGETQYF	TGTGCCAGCAGTTTGGGCGGGACAGGGGGCGAGACCCAGTACTTC
NA	NA	TRBV11-3	TRBJ2-5	CASSFGGFQETQYF	TGTGCCAGCAGCTTTGGTGGCTTCCAAGAGACCCAGTACTTC
NA	TRBD2	TRBV6-2/TRBV6-3	TRBJ2-2	CASSYSGLADTGELFF	TGTGCCAGCAGTTACTCGGGACTAGCGGACACCGGGGAGCTGTTTTTT
many	NA	TRBV12-3/TRBV12-4	TRBJ1-4	CASSLDEKLFF	TGTGCCAGCAGTTTAGACGAAAAACTGTTTTTT
few	NA	TRBV7-2	TRBJ2-7	CASSLAPDGPYEQYF	TGTGCCAGCAGCTTAGCGCCCGACGGCCCCTACGAGCAGTACTTC